A single T cell receptor beta chain is shown here with its context. As yet, its antigen is unknown. The entry originates in a study of cytomegalovirus exposure and HLA in healthy donors. Study observations and caveats: Listed as cytomegalovirus-associated were over 150 TCR beta chains. According to a later analysis, most TCR beta chains associated with CMV appeared HLA-restricted.

It was with 60 Vbeta and 13 Jbeta primers that the PCR ran. Using immunoSEQ multiplex PCR, the repertoire was profiled, and TCRdb retains in-frame clones only, with some absent. Of around 41,000 clones listed, around 53% were seen once; the top ten hold approximately 6%. Germline lookup yields CDR1 SGHNT and CDR2 YYREEE (reference sequence). Trimming removed 0 bases from V and 9 bases from J, with 7 bases in between. The CDR3 runs 13 residues. The source material was PBMCs. This sequence was found in a man in his 60s in good health and CMV-seronegative. The J gene is TRBJ2-6, the V gene TRBV5-4; D unresolved. CDR3 region: CASSLGGNNVLTF. The CDR3, as DNA: TGTGCCAGCAGCTTGGGAGGAAACAACGTCCTGACTTTC.